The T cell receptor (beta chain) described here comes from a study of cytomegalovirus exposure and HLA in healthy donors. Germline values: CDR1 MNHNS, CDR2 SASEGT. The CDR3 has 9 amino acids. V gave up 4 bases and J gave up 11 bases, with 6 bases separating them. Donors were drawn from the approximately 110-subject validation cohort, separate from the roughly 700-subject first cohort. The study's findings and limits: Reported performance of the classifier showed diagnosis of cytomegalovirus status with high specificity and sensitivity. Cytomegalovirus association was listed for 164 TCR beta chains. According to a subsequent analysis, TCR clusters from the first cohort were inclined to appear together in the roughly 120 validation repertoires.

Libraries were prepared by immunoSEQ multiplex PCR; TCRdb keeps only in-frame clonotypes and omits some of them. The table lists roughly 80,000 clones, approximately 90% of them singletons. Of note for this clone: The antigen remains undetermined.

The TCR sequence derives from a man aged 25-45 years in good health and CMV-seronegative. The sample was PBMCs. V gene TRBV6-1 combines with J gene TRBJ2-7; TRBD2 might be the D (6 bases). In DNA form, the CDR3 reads TGTGCCAGCAGTGGGGGGGAGTACTTC. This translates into CASSGGEYF.